Listed here are 32 T cell receptor beta chains from one sample, sequenced in a study of T cell changes during pregnancy in multiple sclerosis. Produced via immunoSEQ multiplex PCR; TCRdb's table is partial and in-frame only. The profile shows roughly 39,000 clones, 85% to 95% of them singletons. Sequencing used CD4+ T cells from peripheral blood mononuclear cells, obtained before pregnancy. The source of these receptors is a female donor with multiple sclerosis, enrolled in a pregnancy study.

This chain connects TRBV19 to TRBJ2-7; TRBD2 matches 7 bases. Germline assignment: CDR1 LNHDA and CDR2 SQIVND (reference sequence). The CDR3 is 15 amino acids. J lost 0 bases, V lost 7 bases, and 9 bases had no gene match. The CDR3 spells CASNSPGEGSYEQYF. The CDR3, as DNA: TGTGCCAGTAATTCTCCGGGGGAGGGCTCCTACGAGCAGTACTTC. Looking up the rest from reference TRBV19 and TRBJ2-7 gives the full variable domain: DGGITQSPKYLFRKEGQNVTLSCEQNLNHDAMYWYRQDPGQGLRLIYYSQIVNDFQKGDIAEGYSVSREKKESFPLTVTSAQKNPTAFYLCASNSPGEGSYEQYFGPGTRLTVT.

This chain links TRBV28 with TRBJ1-4, with TRBD1 identical over 9 bases. CDR1 MDHEN and CDR2 SYDVKM come from the germline V gene. V shed 4 bases and J 7 bases; nucleotides not matched to a gene: 10. The CDR3 contains 16 residues. The CDR3 sequence: CASSSPTGGAFEKLFF. The CDR3 DNA is TGTGCCAGCAGTTCCCCCACAGGGGGCGCTTTTGAAAAACTGTTTTTT.

V is TRBV6-1 and J is TRBJ2-2; possibly TRBD2 for D (6 bases). The CDR3 consists of 14 residues. CDR1 is MNHNS and CDR2 is SASEGT in the germline V gene. V was clipped by 8 bases and J by 3 bases, with 13 bases between them. As DNA, the CDR3 is TGTGCCAGCGGTCGGGAGTTAGACACCGGGGAGCTGTTTTTT. It codes for CASGRELDTGELFF.

This chain links TRBV27 with TRBJ1-5, with TRBD1 as a possible D gene (6 bases). The germline CDR1 and CDR2 sequences are MNHEY and SMNVEV (reference sequence). The V end lost 6 bases, the J end lost 0 bases, and 27 bases lay between the germline ends. The CDR3 loop spans 20 amino acids. The CDR3 reads CASRPRIGTGILGSNQPQHF. The CDR3, as DNA: TGTGCCAGCAGGCCACGGATCGGTACAGGGATATTGGGTAGCAATCAGCCCCAGCATTTT.

This sequence joins TRBV21-1 and TRBJ2-7; the table assigns TRBD1, which was not confirmed against the DNA. TRBV21-1 counts as a pseudogene. This CDR3 region has 14 residues. The CDR3 DNA reads TGTGCCAGCAGCAAACGAAGGGGATACAGCGAGCAGTACTTC. It is translated as CASSKRRGYSEQYF.

The CDR3, as DNA: TGTGCCAGCAGCCCCGGACCCCCTGGGAGGGAGACCCAGTACTTC. This codes for CASSPGPPGRETQYF. The chain recombines TRBV5-4 with TRBJ2-5, with a weak D call TRBD2 (6 bases). Trimming stripped 4 bases from V and 5 bases from J, with 18 bases between. The CDR3 sequence is 15 residues long. Germline V CDR1 and CDR2: SGHNT, YYREEE (reference sequence).

This clone occurred a few times. This chain links TRBV19 with TRBJ1-1, with 7 positions matching TRBD1. This CDR3 is built from 14 residues. Germline V CDR1 and CDR2: LNHDA, SQIVND (reference sequence). V trimming: 6 bases; J trimming: 3 bases; junction bases outside the gene matches: 7. The CDR3 bases are TGTGCCAGTAGGAAGACAGGGTACGACACTGAAGCTTTCTTT. Its translation: CASRKTGYDTEAFF. The full variable domain, its missing parts supplied by reference TRBV19 and TRBJ1-1, is DGGITQSPKYLFRKEGQNVTLSCEQNLNHDAMYWYRQDPGQGLRLIYYSQIVNDFQKGDIAEGYSVSREKKESFPLTVTSAQKNPTAFYLCASRKTGYDTEAFFGQGTRLTVV.

CDR3 bases: TGTGCCAGTACCGCCGGGACTAGCGGGAGTAATGAGCAGTTCTTC. Amino acids: CASTAGTSGSNEQFF. This rearrangement joins TRBV19 to TRBJ2-1; TRBD2 aligns across 14 bases. Unmatched junction bases numbered 6, after V lost 7 bases and J lost 7 bases. This CDR3 spans 15 amino acids. Germline assignment: CDR1 LNHDA and CDR2 SQIVND (reference sequence). The whole variable domain, remainder taken from reference TRBV19 and TRBJ2-1, is DGGITQSPKYLFRKEGQNVTLSCEQNLNHDAMYWYRQDPGQGLRLIYYSQIVNDFQKGDIAEGYSVSREKKESFPLTVTSAQKNPTAFYLCASTAGTSGSNEQFFGPGTRLTVL.

This clone was counted between two and nine times. The chain links TRBV29-1 to TRBJ2-1; 10 bases line up with TRBD1. The V segment lost 6 bases and the J segment 9 bases; nucleotides outside the gene matches: 5. Germline V gives CDR1 SQVTM, CDR2 ANQGSEA. The CDR3 runs to 12 residues. This chain's CDR3 is CSVTGQGTEQFF. For the CDR3, the DNA is TGCAGCGTCACGGGACAGGGGACTGAGCAGTTCTTC.

This CDR3 reads CASSLVGQGFVNTGELFF. DNA of the CDR3: TGTGCCAGCAGCTTAGTAGGCCAGGGATTTGTGAACACCGGGGAGCTGTTTTTT. The chain carries TRBV11-2 and TRBJ2-2; tentatively, D is TRBD1 (5 bases). The CDR3 has 18 residues. CDR1 and CDR2 (germline): SGHAT, FQNNGV. V dropped 1 base and J dropped 1 base, with 16 bases sitting between them.

As to this clone: This may be a read error, as it is one base from a much larger clone. V usage is TRBV7-9 and J usage is TRBJ2-1, with TRBD1 matching over 8 bases. The junction had 15 bases not matched to a gene; V was cut back by 5 bases and J by 0 bases. CDR3 length: 19 amino acids. CDR1 SEHNR and CDR2 FQNEAQ come from the germline V gene (reference sequence). This chain's CDR3 is CASSPVLRQGSRSYNEQFF. CDR3 bases: TGTGCCAGCAGCCCCGTCTTGAGACAGGGGTCCCGCTCCTACAATGAGCAGTTCTTC. The full variable domain, its missing parts supplied by reference TRBV7-9 and TRBJ2-1, is DTGVSQNPRHKITKRGQNVTFRCDPISEHNRLYWYRQTLGQGPEFLTYFQNEAQLEKSRLLSDRFSAERPKGSFSTLEIQRTEQGDSAMYLCASSPVLRQGSRSYNEQFFGPGTRLTVL.

The V gene is TRBV6-5, the J gene TRBJ2-4; TRBD1 matches at 8 bases. The CDR3 length is 14 residues. Germline loops: CDR1 MNHEY, CDR2 SVGAGI. Trimming took 4 bases from V and 12 from J; bases not matched to a gene: 11. The CDR3 region is CASSSRATGDSQYF. The CDR3 DNA reads as TGTGCCAGCAGTTCCCGAGCGACAGGGGATTCTCAGTACTTC.

This clone was picked up one time. The rearrangement links TRBV4-1 to TRBJ2-3, with D perhaps matching TRBD2 (6 bases). Germline assignment: CDR1 MGHRA and CDR2 YSYEKL. V was pared by 3 bases and J by 2 bases, with 12 bases between. The length of the CDR3 is 15 residues. This CDR3 is CASSHVERVTDTQYF. The CDR3 DNA is TGCGCCAGCAGCCATGTGGAGCGGGTCACAGATACGCAGTATTTT.

The J gene is TRBJ2-7, the V gene TRBV28; TRBD1 matches 7 bases. The CDR3 covers 14 residues. Germline CDR1 and CDR2: MDHEN and SYDVKM. V lost 7 bases and J lost 0; bases outside the gene matches: 6. The CDR3 sequence: CASKLGTASYEQYF. The CDR3 DNA is TGTGCCAGCAAGCTAGGGACAGCCTCCTACGAGCAGTACTTC.

The genes are TRBV11-2 and TRBJ2-7; TRBD2 agrees at 8 bases. Germline CDR1 reads SGHAT; CDR2 reads FQNNGV. The junction had 9 bases not matched to a gene; V was cut back by 5 bases and J by 6 bases. The CDR3 is 14 amino acids. CDR3 nucleotide sequence: TGTGCCAGCAGCCTGGGACTAGGAGGGGTCGAGCAGTACTTC. Translating it yields CASSLGLGGVEQYF.

The chain recombines TRBV6-5 with TRBJ2-7; TRBD2 matches at 8 bases. This CDR3 region has 14 residues. CDR1 and CDR2 from the germline V gene are MNHEY and SVGAGI. The trim removed 8 bases at V and 3 bases at J, leaving 9 bases unmatched. The DNA for the CDR3 is TGTGCCAGCGGGGGTGGCGGGAGGATCTACGAGCAGTACTTC. It codes for CASGGGGRIYEQYF.

This chain uses TRBV5-4 with TRBJ1-4, with 7 bases fitting TRBD1. Germline V gene sequence: CDR1 SGHNT, CDR2 YYREEE (reference sequence). J lost 8 bases, V lost 1 base, and 8 bases had no gene match. There are 15 residues in the CDR3. CDR3 in amino acids: CASSLLGGAGEKLFF. In nucleotides, the CDR3 is TGTGCCAGCAGCTTGTTAGGGGGCGCCGGGGAAAAACTGTTTTTT.

The V gene is TRBV5-1, the J gene TRBJ1-1; 7 bases line up with TRBD1. V trimming: 0 bases; J trimming: 0 bases; junction bases outside the gene matches: 5. This CDR3 comprises 16 residues. Germline V gene data show CDR1 as SGHRS and CDR2 as YFSETQ. CDR3 protein: CASSLAWTGMNTEAFF. CDR3 nucleotide sequence: TGCGCCAGCAGCTTGGCTTGGACAGGCATGAACACTGAAGCTTTCTTT.

This clone was recorded once. The chain uses TRBV6-1 and TRBJ2-5; 7 bases match TRBD2. V lost 1 base and J lost 9; bases outside the gene matches: 5. CDR1 is MNHNS and CDR2 is SASEGT in the germline V gene. The CDR3 has 13 residues. The CDR3 coding sequence is TGTGCCAGCAGTGAAGTTATACGGGGGGCCCAGTACTTC. It encodes CASSEVIRGAQYF.

CDR3 amino acids: CASSSVEGQGIYEQYF. For the CDR3, the DNA is TGTGCCAGCAGTTCCGTAGAGGGACAGGGAATCTACGAGCAGTACTTC. This chain links TRBV28 with TRBJ2-7; 9 bases match TRBD1. The trim removed 4 bases at V and 3 bases at J, leaving 10 bases unmatched. CDR1 and CDR2 from the germline V gene are MDHEN and SYDVKM. The CDR3 runs 16 residues.

V usage is TRBV6-1 and J usage is TRBJ2-1; possible D gene TRBD2, 7 bases. The germline CDR1 and CDR2 sequences are MNHNS and SASEGT. The V and J ends lost 8 bases and 6 bases respectively, with 20 bases between them. The CDR3 consists of 15 residues. DNA for the CDR3: TGTGCCAGCTGGGACGGGGGGCCTCCCTCCAATGAGCAGTTCTTC. It is translated as CASWDGGPPSNEQFF.

This clone occurred a few times. The rearrangement joins TRBV6-6 to TRBJ1-1; 7 bases map to TRBD1. CDR1 is MNHNY and CDR2 is SVGAGI in the germline V gene (reference sequence). The CDR3 sequence is 14 residues long. V lost 6 bases and J lost 1; bases outside the gene matches: 5. Here the CDR3 reads CASSKGTANTEAFF. The CDR3 region has the DNA TGTGCCAGCAGCAAAGGGACAGCGAACACTGAAGCTTTCTTT.

The rearrangement uses TRBV14 and TRBJ2-1; 13 bases align to TRBD2. J gave up 8 bases and V 3 bases, and 4 bases lay outside the gene matches. Germline V gene data show CDR1 as SGHDN and CDR2 as FVKESK. There are 15 residues in the CDR3. CDR3 DNA sequence: TGTGCCAGCAGCCAGACTAGCGGGAGGAACCATGAGCAGTTCTTC. It codes for CASSQTSGRNHEQFF. The whole variable domain, remainder taken from reference TRBV14 and TRBJ2-1, is EAGVTQFPSHSVIEKGQTVTLRCDPISGHDNLYWYRRVMGKEIKFLLHFVKESKQDESGMPNNRFLAERTGGTYSTLKVQPAELEDSGVYFCASSQTSGRNHEQFFGPGTRLTVL.

This sequence joins TRBV2 and TRBJ1-1; D is uncertain. CDR1 is SNHLY, CDR2 FYNNEI, per germline. CDR3 size: 15 residues. V lost 5 bases to trimming and J lost 0 bases, with 13 bases between them. CDR3 residues: CASSRADLMNTEAFF. DNA of the CDR3: TGTGCCAGCAGTAGAGCCGATCTCATGAACACTGAAGCTTTCTTT.

CDR3 coding DNA: TGTGCCAGTCACAGGGCGGCTAATGAAAAACTGTTTTTT. Its protein product is CASHRAANEKLFF. The J gene is TRBJ1-4, the V gene TRBV2; possible D gene TRBD1, 6 bases. The CDR3 loop spans 13 amino acids. V was shortened by 9 bases and J by 3 bases, with 11 bases between the two germline ends. Germline V lookup: CDR1 SNHLY, CDR2 FYNNEI.

V usage is TRBV7-9 and J usage is TRBJ1-1, with unresolved D. Trimming left V 1 base short and J 10 bases short, with 19 bases between. The CDR3 runs to 15 residues. CDR1 is SEHNR, CDR2 FQNEAQ, per germline (reference sequence). The CDR3 DNA sequence: TGTGCCAGCAGCTTAGTGGTGGGCAAGTCCCTCCCAGCTTTCTTT. This translates into CASSLVVGKSLPAFF. Looking up the rest from reference TRBV7-9 and TRBJ1-1 gives the full variable domain: DTGVSQNPRHKITKRGQNVTFRCDPISEHNRLYWYRQTLGQGPEFLTYFQNEAQLEKSRLLSDRFSAERPKGSFSTLEIQRTEQGDSAMYLCASSLVVGKSLPAFFGQGTRLTVV.

The rearrangement joins TRBV9 to TRBJ1-3; 9 bases align to TRBD1. This CDR3 has 14 residues. The germline V gene has CDR1 SGDLS and CDR2 YYNGEE. The trim removed 4 bases at V and 7 bases at J, leaving 6 bases unmatched. The chain's CDR3 is CASSQGQGGNTIYF. Written as DNA, the CDR3 is TGTGCCAGCAGCCAGGGACAGGGAGGGAACACCATATATTTT.

This sequence joins TRBV28 and TRBJ2-1, with D perhaps TRBD2 (6 bases). Germline CDR1 MDHEN, CDR2 SYDVKM. V was clipped by 2 bases and J by 7 bases, with 15 bases between them. The length of the CDR3 is 15 residues. The CDR3 nucleotides read TGTGCCAGCAGTTTAGGCGGGGTCATTGGGAATGAGCAGTTCTTC. It is translated as CASSLGGVIGNEQFF. The complete variable domain, with remaining parts taken from reference TRBV28 and TRBJ2-1, reads DVKVTQSSRYLVKRTGEKVFLECVQDMDHENMFWYRQDPGLGLRLIYFSYDVKMKEKGDIPEGYSVSREKKERFSLILESASTNQTSMYLCASSLGGVIGNEQFFGPGTRLTVL.

This chain joins TRBV28 and TRBJ1-2, with no clear D. The CDR3 is 12 residues long. Germline CDR1 MDHEN, CDR2 SYDVKM. V was cut by 6 bases and J by 3 bases, with 8 bases left in between. The CDR3: CASRETDYGYTF. CDR3 coding DNA: TGTGCCAGCAGGGAGACGGACTATGGCTACACCTTC.

To note about this clone: The junction differs from germline at one of its ends, possibly a read error. The rearrangement links TRBV27 to TRBJ1-5; 7 bases map to TRBD1. Germline CDR1 reads MNHEY; CDR2 reads SMNVEV (reference sequence). The CDR3 runs to 8 residues. DNA for the CDR3: TGTGCCAGCAGTGGGACAGATTTT. Amino acid sequence: CASSGTDF.

The CDR3 loop reads CASSYGTGAEQYF. The CDR3, as DNA: TGCGCCAGCAGCTACGGGACAGGGGCCGAGCAGTACTTC. J is TRBJ2-7 and V is TRBV5-1; 10 nucleotides match TRBD1. Germline V gives CDR1 SGHRS, CDR2 YFSETQ. Trimming took 3 bases from V and 6 from J; bases not matched to a gene: 3. The CDR3 covers 13 residues.

The chain links TRBV5-1 to TRBJ1-3, with 7 bases matching TRBD1. J lost 2 bases, V lost 2 bases, and 7 bases had no gene match. The CDR3 consists of 16 residues. Germline values: CDR1 SGHRS, CDR2 YFSETQ. For the CDR3, the DNA is TGCGCCAGCAGCTTACGACAGGGATCCGCTGGAAACACCATATATTTT. Translating gives CASSLRQGSAGNTIYF.